This T cell receptor beta chain was identified in a study of human T cells and chemical hapten exposure. Whole-study context: Patients, a majority of them female, were diagnosed with alopecia areata, totalis or universalis.

As to time point: pre-sensitization, week 0. As for treatment: therapeutic diphenylcyclopropenone sensitization with weekly scalp DPC. TCRdb independently ran MiXCR on the RACE reads; one entry per CDR3 protein. The table shows about 250,000 distinct CDR3 sequences, with around 7% occurring only once. A few counts support this clonotype. The receptor's source is a man between 18 and 29 years old with alopecia areata. Some clones in this sample may be carry-over from other donors' samples. Sample: whole blood, taken in connection with sensitization to the hapten diphenylcyclopropenone (DPC).

The CDR3 protein is CSSELAGTDTQYF. In nucleotides, the CDR3 is TGCAGCTCCGAACTAGCGGGCACAGATACGCAGTATTTT. The chain recombines TRBV29-1 with TRBJ2-3, with 8 bases matching TRBD2. There are 13 residues in the CDR3. Trimming cost V 8 bases and J 1 base; bases outside gene matches: 5. Germline V gene data show CDR1 as SQVTM and CDR2 as ANQGSEA.